Listed here are 28 T cell receptor beta chains from one sample, sequenced in a study of T cells in Graves' hyperthyroidism and ophthalmopathy. The source material, RNA transcripts, was used to amplify TCR beta CDR3 regions. The TCR CDR3 first-round RT-PCR relied on the HTBI primer set. TCRdb reprocessed the multiplex PCR reads with MiXCR, giving one entry per CDR3 protein. The data hold 550,000 to 800,000 distinct CDR3 sequences, with 15% to 20% observed a single time. Sequences were obtained from blood. The origin of the receptors is a man between 18 and 29 years old with Graves' hyperthyroidism.

This clonotype was seen repeatedly, ten times or more. V usage is TRBV27 and J usage is TRBJ2-1, with TRBD2 matching 9 bases. CDR1 and CDR2 (germline): MNHEY, SMNVEV (reference sequence). The junction had 8 bases not matched to a gene; V was cut back by 2 bases and J by 3 bases. This CDR3 contains 17 residues. CDR3 sequence reads: CASSLGAGGPFYNEQFF. The CDR3 coding sequence is TGTGCCAGCAGTTTAGGGGCGGGAGGGCCCTTCTACAATGAGCAGTTCTTC.

This clonotype was recorded once. This may stem from a read error, because a much larger clone lies one nucleotide away. The rearrangement uses TRBV2 and TRBJ2-2, with 11 bases that match TRBD1. There are 15 residues in the CDR3. The germline V gene has CDR1 SNHLY and CDR2 FYNNEI. The CDR3 is CASSAWTGGTGEPFF. The CDR3 region has the DNA TGTGCCAGCAGCGCCTGGACAGGGGGCACCGGGGAGCCGTTTTTT.

This clonotype was detected a few times. This chain connects TRBV3-1 to TRBJ1-1, with D hard to call. V shed 0 bases and J shed 5 bases, with 10 bases lying between them. The CDR3 contains 14 residues. CDR1 LGHDT and CDR2 YNNKEL come from the germline V gene (reference sequence). CDR3 in amino acids: CASSQDLAFTEAFF. In DNA form, the CDR3 reads TGTGCCAGCAGCCAAGATTTGGCATTTACTGAAGCTTTCTTT.

The rearrangement joins TRBV12-5 to TRBJ2-3; 8 bases map to TRBD2. The CDR3 is 18 amino acids. V dropped 2 bases and J dropped 2; count of bases not matched to a gene: 12. Germline CDR1 reads LGHNT; CDR2 reads FRNRAP. The CDR3 nucleotides are TGTGCTAGTGGTTTGAGTCGCACCGGGACTAGTTCCACAGATACGCAGTATTTT. It codes for CASGLSRTGTSSTDTQYF.

This clonotype was detected a few times. This may come from a read error, since a much larger clone is one base off. This sequence joins TRBV5-1 and TRBJ2-3; D is unresolved. The germline gives CDR1 SGHRS, CDR2 YFSETQ. The ends were cut back, 6 bases at V and 1 base at J, with 15 bases in the middle. The CDR3 has 15 amino acids. The CDR3 spells CASNMESTGTDTQYF. For the CDR3, the DNA is TGCGCCAGCAACATGGAGAGCACTGGCACAGATACGCAGTATTTT.

This clonotype was seen ten or more times. This sequence joins TRBV12-3 or TRBV12-4 and TRBJ2-2; 7 positions agree with TRBD2. This CDR3 is 17 amino acids long. The J segment lost 2 bases and the V segment lost 2 bases, leaving 8 bases of the junction unmatched. The CDR3 loop is CASSLYAASGNTGELFF. The CDR3 DNA reads as TGTGCCAGCAGTTTATACGCGGCTAGCGGTAACACCGGGGAGCTGTTTTTT.

This clonotype was seen many times. The V gene is TRBV30, the J gene TRBJ2-3; the match to TRBD1 covers 8 bases. V lost 3 bases, J lost 6 bases, and 5 bases stayed unmatched. CDR1 GTSNPN and CDR2 SVGIG come from the germline V gene (reference sequence). The CDR3 loop spans 13 amino acids. The CDR3 region is CAWSRGLRDTQYF. In DNA, the CDR3 is TGTGCCTGGAGCAGGGGGCTCAGGGATACGCAGTATTTT.

Remarks on this clonotype: One end of the junction fails to match germline, which may point to a read error. The rearrangement links TRBV28 to TRBJ1-1; D gene unclear. CDR3 size: 15 residues. Germline V gene sequence: CDR1 MDHEN, CDR2 SYDVKM. In nucleotides, the CDR3 is TGTGCCAGCAGTGTCCTGTCGGGGTTGAACACTGAAGCTTCCTTT. Protein product: CASSVLSGLNTEASF.

In this sample, this clonotype turned up a few times. J is TRBJ1-1 and V is TRBV29-1; D not resolved. Germline V lookup: CDR1 SQVTM, CDR2 ANQGSEA. The CDR3 is made up of 12 amino acids. Trimming removed 4 bases from V and 5 bases from J, with 11 bases in between. CDR3 coding DNA: TGCAGCGTTGTGAAGGGAGGAACTGAAGCTTTCTTT. It codes for CSVVKGGTEAFF.

Many counts were recorded for this clonotype. This rearrangement joins TRBV28 to TRBJ2-1, with TRBD2 identical over 9 bases. The trim removed 6 bases at V and 7 bases at J, leaving 13 bases unmatched. This CDR3 comprises 16 residues. Germline lookup yields CDR1 MDHEN and CDR2 SYDVKM. This CDR3 is CASRPLAGKYGNEQFF. The DNA of the CDR3 is TGTGCCAGCAGACCCCTAGCGGGAAAATATGGAAATGAGCAGTTCTTC.

This clonotype has just a few counts. J is TRBJ2-1 and V is TRBV7-9; D ambiguous. This CDR3 comprises 13 residues. Germline-derived CDR1 and CDR2 are SEHNR and FQNEAQ (reference sequence). V was shortened by 0 bases and J by 7 bases, with 7 bases between the two germline ends. CDR3 region: CASSLARRNEQFF. The CDR3 nucleotides read TGTGCCAGCAGCTTAGCCCGGCGGAATGAGCAGTTCTTC.

The V and J genes are TRBV12-3 or TRBV12-4 and TRBJ1-3; D is uncertain. The V gene lost 2 bases and the J gene lost 0 bases, with 11 bases spanning the gap. This CDR3 comprises 16 residues. The CDR3 coding sequence is TGTGCCAGCAGTTTACCAGACGGGCGCTCTGGAAACACCATATATTTT. Translating gives CASSLPDGRSGNTIYF.

In its sample, this clonotype was seen a few times. The rearrangement joins TRBV7-9 to TRBJ2-1; perhaps TRBD2 as D (7 bases). Germline lookup yields CDR1 SEHNR and CDR2 FQNEAQ (reference sequence). The V end lost 8 bases, the J end lost 2 bases, and 10 bases lay between the germline ends. The CDR3 extends over 13 amino acids. In DNA, the CDR3 is TGTGCCAGCGGGAGGGGGGCCTACAATGAGCAGTTCTTC. The encoded protein is CASGRGAYNEQFF.

CDR3 nucleotide sequence: TGTGCCAGCAGCCCTCTCGGACAGGGGGCTCACAATGAGCAGTTCTTC. Its translation: CASSPLGQGAHNEQFF. V usage is TRBV14 and J usage is TRBJ2-1; 11 nucleotides align to TRBD1. Germline lookup yields CDR1 SGHDN and CDR2 FVKESK. Trimming at V came to 4 bases and at J to 5 bases, leaving 7 bases not matched to a gene. This CDR3 is built from 16 residues.

This clonotype was detected ten times or more. This chain joins TRBV12-3 or TRBV12-4 and TRBJ2-7, with D perhaps given as TRBD1 or TRBD2 (5 bases each). V was pared by 7 bases and J by 6 bases, with 13 bases between. The CDR3 sequence is 12 residues long. CDR3 bases: TGTGCCAGCACCCAGGGAGTGGGCGAGCAGTACTTC. Translated: CASTQGVGEQYF.

This clonotype was found many times. The chain links TRBV13 to TRBJ1-1, with D possibly being TRBD1 (5 bases). Germline values: CDR1 PRHDT, CDR2 FYEKMQ (reference sequence). V shed 5 bases and J shed 1 base, with 11 bases lying between them. This CDR3 contains 14 residues. The CDR3 here is CASSDRDRNTEAFF. The CDR3 DNA follows: TGTGCCAGCAGCGACCGGGACCGGAACACTGAAGCTTTCTTT.

This clonotype was counted at least ten times. The rearrangement uses TRBV20-1 and TRBJ2-1, with 7 positions matching TRBD2. Germline values: CDR1 DFQATT, CDR2 SNEGSKA (reference sequence). V dropped 0 bases and J dropped 10; count of bases not matched to a gene: 18. The CDR3 length is 17 residues. Here the CDR3 reads CSARDATPGGVQWEQFF. CDR3 coding DNA: TGCAGTGCTAGAGATGCGACCCCGGGGGGAGTACAATGGGAGCAGTTCTTC.

In this sample, this clonotype turned up a few times. V and J are TRBV15 and TRBJ2-1; D ambiguous. The CDR3 extends over 13 amino acids. Germline V gives CDR1 LNHNV, CDR2 YYDKDF (reference sequence). Trimming removed 1 base from V and 4 bases from J, with 5 bases in between. CDR3 region: CATSRVTYNEQFF. The CDR3, as DNA: TGTGCCACCAGCAGAGTTACGTACAATGAGCAGTTCTTC.

This clonotype was seen more than once but under ten times. The chain uses TRBV7-2 and TRBJ2-2, with TRBD2 matching over 14 bases. The CDR3 consists of 17 residues. CDR1 and CDR2 from the germline V gene are SGHTA and FQGNSA. J lost 5 bases, V lost 5 bases, and 7 bases had no gene match. CDR3 DNA sequence: TGTGCCAGCAGCGAGGGACTAGCGGGAGTAGGAACCGGGGAGCTGTTTTTT. Protein: CASSEGLAGVGTGELFF.

This clonotype was detected many times. This chain links TRBV28 with TRBJ1-5; D unclear. The germline CDR1 and CDR2 sequences are MDHEN and SYDVKM. Trimming removed 3 bases at V and 0 bases at J, with 21 bases between. The CDR3 totals 19 residues. The chain's CDR3 is CASSFSSDLTSYSNQPQHF. The DNA of the CDR3 is TGTGCCAGCAGTTTTAGTTCGGACCTCACATCCTATAGCAATCAGCCCCAGCATTTT.

The V call is TRBV30, the J call TRBJ1-1; a possible D gene is TRBD1 (6 bases). Trimming took off 0 bases at V and 6 bases at J, with 8 bases between the two ends. Germline CDR1 is GTSNPN and CDR2 is SVGIG (reference sequence). This CDR3 region has 12 residues. The CDR3 spells CAWSVGGPEAFF. In nucleotides, the CDR3 is TGTGCCTGGAGTGTAGGGGGTCCTGAAGCTTTCTTT.

The V gene is TRBV24-1, the J gene TRBJ2-2, with D possibly matching TRBD2 (5 bases). Per the germline V gene, CDR1 is KGHDR and CDR2 is SFDVKD. The V gene lost 4 bases and the J gene lost 1 base, with 18 bases spanning the gap. The CDR3 has 18 amino acids. In nucleotides, the CDR3 is TGTGCCACCAGTGAGCTACGAGGCGAGGCGGGGAACACCGGGGAGCTGTTTTTT. Protein product: CATSELRGEAGNTGELFF.

This clonotype was seen ten or more times. This chain links TRBV20-1 with TRBJ2-5; D might be TRBD1 (6 bases). Trimming removed 6 bases at V and 5 bases at J, with 13 bases between. The CDR3 has 12 residues. Germline V gene sequence: CDR1 DFQATT, CDR2 SNEGSKA (reference sequence). In DNA form, the CDR3 reads TGCAGTGCCCGACAGGTCGGGGAGACCCAGTACTTC. The encoded protein is CSARQVGETQYF.

This clonotype was detected only a few times. This sequence joins TRBV18 and TRBJ1-3; TRBD1 aligns across 9 bases. Germline V CDR1 and CDR2: KGHSH, LQKENI. The CDR3 length is 14 residues. The junction had 5 bases not matched to a gene; V was cut back by 2 bases and J by 9 bases. The CDR3 DNA reads TGTGCCAGCTCACCAGTCGGACAGGGGAGCACCATATATTTT. Its protein product is CASSPVGQGSTIYF.

This clonotype came up many times. The V call is TRBV7-2, the J call TRBJ2-4, with unresolved D. Germline V gene data show CDR1 as SGHTA and CDR2 as FQGNSA. CDR3 length equals 14 residues. V lost 2 bases and J lost 5, with 10 bases in between. The CDR3 bases are TGTGCCAGCAGCTTAACCAGAAGTGAAAACATTCAGTACTTC. Its protein is CASSLTRSENIQYF.

Ten or more counts support this clonotype. CDR3 in amino acids: CAISETGLAGVNTGELFF. The CDR3 DNA sequence: TGTGCCATCAGTGAAACGGGACTAGCGGGAGTGAACACCGGGGAGCTGTTTTTT. J is TRBJ2-2 and V is TRBV10-3; 14 nucleotides line up with TRBD2. With 3 bases clipped from V and 1 base from J, the junction kept 4 bases outside the gene matches. CDR1 is ENHRY and CDR2 is SYGVKD in the germline V gene. The CDR3 totals 18 residues.

A single count supports this clonotype. Germline is not matched at one junction end, which may reflect a read error. The chain recombines TRBV6-1 with TRBJ1-4, with D unresolved. This CDR3 is built from 13 residues. Germline CDR1 and CDR2: MNHNS and SASEGT. Here the CDR3 reads CASREASEEKLFF. CDR3 nucleotides: TGTGCCAGCCGTGAGGCCTCTGAAGAAAAACTGTTTTTT.

This clonotype was found once. The gene calls are TRBV20-1 and TRBJ2-7, with 9 bases lining up with TRBD2. CDR1 and CDR2 (germline): DFQATT, SNEGSKA (reference sequence). The CDR3 is 13 residues long. The J segment lost 6 bases and the V segment lost 1 base, leaving 4 bases of the junction unmatched. This chain's CDR3 is CSARVAGAGEQYF. CDR3 nucleotides: TGCAGTGCTAGAGTAGCGGGGGCTGGCGAGCAGTACTTC.